Presented here are 25 T cell receptor beta chains from one specimen sequenced in a study of T cell responses to AZD1222 COVID-19 vaccine. Produced via immunoSEQ multiplex PCR; TCRdb's table is partial and in-frame only. The table records 150,000 to 200,000 clones, 94% of them present only once. This specimen was peripheral blood, taken on day 0 of AZD1222 vaccination. These receptors were obtained from an adult in good health.

The genes are TRBV5-1 and TRBJ1-2; tentatively, D is TRBD1 (6 bases). CDR1 and CDR2 (germline): SGHRS, YFSETQ. Trimming stripped 4 bases from V and 6 bases from J, with 16 bases between. The CDR3 is 14 amino acids. In nucleotides, the CDR3 is TGCGCCAGCAGCCCAGAGGGGGGGTCGAATGGCTACACCTTC. Protein product: CASSPEGGSNGYTF.

V and J are TRBV7-9 and TRBJ1-5; no clear D gene. The CDR3 runs to 16 residues. Germline values: CDR1 SEHNR, CDR2 FQNEAQ (reference sequence). V was pared by 0 bases and J by 6 bases, with 15 bases between. The CDR3 loop is CASSLAVSGVGQPQHF. CDR3 nucleotides: TGTGCCAGCAGCTTAGCGGTTTCCGGGGTAGGTCAGCCCCAGCATTTT.

This clone was recorded once. V is TRBV28 and J is TRBJ1-3; D is uncertain. The CDR3 sequence is 14 residues long. Per the germline V gene, CDR1 is MDHEN and CDR2 is SYDVKM. Trimming removed 3 bases from V and 0 bases from J, with 6 bases in between. Here the CDR3 reads CASSFLLSGNTIYF. DNA for the CDR3: TGTGCCAGCAGTTTTCTCCTCTCTGGAAACACCATATATTTT.

This chain links TRBV11-2 with TRBJ2-2, with 10 bases aligning to TRBD2. J was trimmed by 4 bases and V by 5 bases; bases with no gene match: 4. CDR1 is SGHAT, CDR2 FQNNGV, per germline. The CDR3 covers 15 residues. CDR3 nucleotide sequence: TGTGCCAGCAGCCCTAGCGGGAGTTTCACCGGGGAGCTGTTTTTT. Translation gives CASSPSGSFTGELFF.

This rearrangement joins TRBV4-2 to TRBJ2-7, with D tentatively TRBD2 (6 bases). Trimming removed 2 bases from V and 3 bases from J, with 14 bases in between. The germline V gene encodes CDR1 LGHNA and CDR2 YNFKEQ. The CDR3 is made up of 15 amino acids. DNA of the CDR3: TGTGCCAGCAGCCAACCGAACTTGGGGGGCTACGAGCAGTACTTC. This sequence encodes CASSQPNLGGYEQYF.

The chain joins TRBV6-5 to TRBJ1-5; no reliable D call. This CDR3 comprises 14 residues. The V end was cut by 6 bases, the J end by 0 bases, with 9 bases between. From germline, CDR1 is MNHEY and CDR2 SVGAGI. CDR3 DNA: TGTGCCAGCAGACCAGACTTTAGCAATCAGCCCCAGCATTTT. Its protein product is CASRPDFSNQPQHF.

The chain links TRBV5-1 to TRBJ2-5; D may correspond to TRBD1 or TRBD2 (5 bases each). This CDR3 has 19 residues. The germline gives CDR1 SGHRS, CDR2 YFSETQ. The V gene lost 1 base and the J gene lost 2 bases, with 24 bases spanning the gap. The CDR3 region has the DNA TGCGCCAGCAGCTTGTTGTGGGTTCGGTGGGGCTCGGGGCAAGAGACCCAGTACTTC. Protein sequence: CASSLLWVRWGSGQETQYF.

This clone has a single count. The rearrangement links TRBV5-4 to TRBJ1-3; D is uncertain. CDR1 and CDR2 from the germline V gene are SGHNT and YYREEE (reference sequence). This CDR3 has 15 residues. V gave up 0 bases and J gave up 0 bases, with 7 bases separating them. CDR3 in amino acids: CASSLGPDSGNTIYF. As DNA, the CDR3 is TGTGCCAGCAGCTTGGGGCCAGACTCTGGAAACACCATATATTTT.

V gene TRBV5-4 combines with J gene TRBJ2-1; D is possibly TRBD1 (5 bases). In germline, CDR1 is SGHNT, CDR2 YYREEE (reference sequence). CDR3 length: 16 amino acids. V was cut by 4 bases and J by 0 bases, with 14 bases left in between. CDR3: CASSQRQRSSYNEQFF. CDR3 DNA: TGTGCCAGCAGCCAGCGACAGAGGAGCTCCTACAATGAGCAGTTCTTC.

This clone was counted between two and nine times. CDR3 region: CSVEGGSGLLADSTYEQYF. CDR3 DNA: TGCAGCGTTGAAGGTGGGTCAGGGTTGCTAGCAGACTCTACCTACGAGCAGTACTTC. V and J are TRBV29-1 and TRBJ2-7; the D call may be TRBD1 or TRBD2 (5 bases each). CDR1 is SQVTM, CDR2 ANQGSEA, per germline. The V gene lost 1 base and the J gene lost 2 bases, with 27 bases spanning the gap. This CDR3 contains 19 residues.

V gene TRBV30 combines with J gene TRBJ1-1; D is unresolved. This CDR3 spans 13 amino acids. Between the trimmed V and J ends, which lost 3 bases and 0 bases, there was a span of 8 bases. Germline CDR1 reads GTSNPN; CDR2 reads SVGIG (reference sequence). As DNA, the CDR3 is TGTGCCTGGAGCCAAGGGCTGAACACTGAAGCTTTCTTT. This codes for CAWSQGLNTEAFF.

The J gene is TRBJ2-1, the V gene TRBV7-9, with TRBD2 matching over 8 bases. Germline V gives CDR1 SEHNR, CDR2 FQNEAQ (reference sequence). The V gene end was trimmed by 1 base and the J gene end by 5 bases; junction bases not matched to a gene: 7. This CDR3 contains 16 residues. The CDR3: CASSLETSGFHNEQFF. The CDR3 DNA sequence: TGTGCCAGCAGCTTAGAAACTAGCGGATTTCACAATGAGCAGTTCTTC.

The chain links TRBV6-1 to TRBJ2-7; a possible D gene is TRBD1 (5 bases). With 2 bases removed from V and 5 bases from J, the gap between germline ends came to 16 bases. Germline V CDR1 and CDR2: MNHNS, SASEGT. The CDR3 extends over 15 amino acids. The CDR3 protein is CASSEQWQGKDEQYF. The CDR3 DNA is TGTGCCAGCAGTGAACAGTGGCAGGGAAAGGACGAGCAGTACTTC.

The chain combines TRBV27 with TRBJ2-7; 8 bases match TRBD1. Germline V gene sequence: CDR1 MNHEY, CDR2 SMNVEV (reference sequence). Trimming removed 3 bases from V and 3 bases from J; junction bases left unmatched: 10. The CDR3 is made up of 16 amino acids. The CDR3 nucleotides are TGTGCCAGCAGTTTTCAGGGGGCAGGCTATCGCTACGAGCAGTACTTC. This sequence encodes CASSFQGAGYRYEQYF.

The CDR3 DNA reads TGTGCCAGCAGCCTAAGTTGGGGGCCCGGCTATGAGCAGTTCTTC. It is translated as CASSLSWGPGYEQFF. This chain uses TRBV7-3 with TRBJ2-1, with D maybe TRBD1 (6 bases). The germline V gene encodes CDR1 SGHTA and CDR2 FQGTGA. CDR3 size: 15 residues. Trimming took 5 bases from V and 8 from J, leaving 19 bases between them.

V usage is TRBV4-2 and J usage is TRBJ1-5; a weak D match, TRBD1 (6 bases). The germline V and J ends were trimmed by 0 bases and 0 bases, with 9 bases remaining between them. The CDR3 sequence is 16 residues long. Germline lookup yields CDR1 LGHNA and CDR2 YNFKEQ. The CDR3 DNA follows: TGTGCCAGCAGCCAAGAACTGGACAGTAGCAATCAGCCCCAGCATTTT. The encoded protein is CASSQELDSSNQPQHF.

CDR3 coding DNA: TGCGCCAGCAGCTTGTTTCCTCCCGGGGTCACGACAGATACGCAGTATTTT. This gives the protein CASSLFPPGVTTDTQYF. The chain links TRBV5-1 to TRBJ2-3, with TRBD2 as a possible D gene (5 bases). The length of the CDR3 is 17 residues. Germline V gives CDR1 SGHRS, CDR2 YFSETQ. V lost 1 base and J lost 3, with 18 bases in between.

The genes are TRBV5-8 and TRBJ2-4; D not resolved. Per the germline V gene, CDR1 is SGHTS and CDR2 is YDEGEE. V shed 0 bases and J shed 4 bases, with 5 bases lying between them. The CDR3 is 13 residues long. CDR3 bases: TGTGCCAGCAGCTTGGCGGGTAAAAACATTCAGTACTTC. It yields the protein CASSLAGKNIQYF. Complete variable domain (other parts from reference TRBV5-8 and TRBJ2-4): EAGVTQSPTHLIKTRGQQATLRCSPISGHTSVYWYQQALGLGLQFLLWYDEGEERNRGNFPPRFSGRQFPNYSSELNVNALELEDSALYLCASSLAGKNIQYFGAGTRLSVL.

The chain combines TRBV5-1 with TRBJ1-1; a weak D match, TRBD1 (5 bases). V lost 3 bases and J 8 bases, leaving 14 bases between the germline ends. This CDR3 spans 13 amino acids. Germline V CDR1 and CDR2: SGHRS, YFSETQ. The CDR3 sequence: CASSSPGLVEAFF. The DNA for the CDR3 is TGCGCCAGCAGCTCTCCGGGACTGGTGGAAGCTTTCTTT.

The V and J genes are TRBV30 and TRBJ1-2, with a weak D call TRBD1 (5 bases). There are 12 residues in the CDR3. Trimming left V 4 bases short and J 4 bases short, with 10 bases between. The V gene's germline CDR1 is GTSNPN and CDR2 SVGIG (reference sequence). The CDR3 here is CAWKGTVYGYTF. The CDR3 coding sequence is TGTGCCTGGAAAGGGACGGTCTATGGCTACACCTTC.

This chain links TRBV4-1 with TRBJ1-1; TRBD1 matches at 7 bases. V was pared by 3 bases and J by 5 bases, with 9 bases of the junction left unmatched. The CDR3 covers 15 residues. CDR1 is MGHRA and CDR2 is YSYEKL in the germline V gene. In DNA, the CDR3 is TGCGCCAGCAGCCAGGACACAGGGGTTGGAACTGAAGCTTTCTTT. It yields the protein CASSQDTGVGTEAFF.

This chain uses TRBV6-5 with TRBJ1-1; D not resolved. Germline lookup yields CDR1 MNHEY and CDR2 SVGAGI. The CDR3 runs to 13 residues. Trimming shortened V by 4 bases and J by 4 bases, and 10 bases separated the two germline ends. Written as DNA, the CDR3 is TGTGCCAGCAGTTGGGCAGCTCGCACTGAAGCTTTCTTT. This gives the protein CASSWAARTEAFF.

The chain combines TRBV7-9 with TRBJ2-7, with 8 positions matching TRBD2. Per the germline V gene, CDR1 is SEHNR and CDR2 is FQNEAQ (reference sequence). Germline trimming cut 4 bases from V and 3 bases from J; bases unmatched to any gene: 17. This CDR3 is 18 amino acids long. CDR3 bases: TGTGCCAGCAGCTCCTACGGGGGGGCGTCCGCATTTGTCTACGAGCAGTACTTC. This gives the protein CASSSYGGASAFVYEQYF.

The J gene is TRBJ1-4, the V gene TRBV3-1 (or the pseudogene TRBV3-2); TRBD1 matches at 11 bases. Germline assignment: CDR1 LGHDT and CDR2 YNNKEL (reference sequence). Trimming took 5 bases from V and 1 from J; bases not matched to a gene: 6. CDR3 length equals 17 residues. CDR3 in DNA: TGTGCCAGCAGCAAGGACAGGGGGCGGAGAACTAATGAAAAACTGTTTTTT. This translates into CASSKDRGRRTNEKLFF.

This clone came up once. The chain has TRBV7-9 and TRBJ2-1; D gene uncertain. The CDR3 covers 15 residues. V dropped 5 bases and J dropped 1 base, with 12 bases sitting between them. The germline CDR1 and CDR2 sequences are SEHNR and FQNEAQ (reference sequence). CDR3 nucleotide sequence: TGTGCCAGCAGCCTGGACCTTGGGTCCTACAATGAGCAGTTCTTC. Its translation: CASSLDLGSYNEQFF.